What follows describes a single TCR beta chain. Antigen: not known. This sample's treatment: roughly 19 received Ad26.COV2.S at low or high dose, single or two shots; roughly 5 received placebo; per-sample allocation not given. Day 63 after the first vaccine or placebo injection was the time point for sampling. The assay was immunoSEQ multiplex PCR, and TCRdb's table has in-frame clones only and misses some. The sample includes 350,000 to 450,000 clones, approximately 90% of them seen just once. V gave up 0 bases and J gave up 0 bases, with 6 bases separating them. This CDR3 is built from 16 residues. Germline CDR1 is MNHEY and CDR2 is SMNVEV (reference sequence). The data derive from a study of Ad26.COV2.S vaccination and SARS-CoV-2 variants. Across the study: Intramuscular Ad26.COV2.S at 5x10^10 or 1x10^11 viral particles.

Findings of the study overall: With respect to non-spike TCR breadth, vaccine and placebo recipients were similar. Among vaccine recipients, spike-specific TCR breadth exceeded that of placebo recipients. Total T cell responses were possibly underestimated by TCR breadth and depth analyses.

The chain has TRBV27 and TRBJ1-6; no clear D gene. The starting material was peripheral blood, obtained in a trial of Ad26.COV2.S vaccine versus placebo. The clonotype originates from a person between 18 and 59 years old who received the Ad26.COV2.S COVID-19 vaccine or a placebo. For the CDR3, the DNA is TGTGCCAGCAGTTTATCCATCGACTCCTATAATTCACCCCTCCACTTT. Its protein is CASSLSIDSYNSPLHF.